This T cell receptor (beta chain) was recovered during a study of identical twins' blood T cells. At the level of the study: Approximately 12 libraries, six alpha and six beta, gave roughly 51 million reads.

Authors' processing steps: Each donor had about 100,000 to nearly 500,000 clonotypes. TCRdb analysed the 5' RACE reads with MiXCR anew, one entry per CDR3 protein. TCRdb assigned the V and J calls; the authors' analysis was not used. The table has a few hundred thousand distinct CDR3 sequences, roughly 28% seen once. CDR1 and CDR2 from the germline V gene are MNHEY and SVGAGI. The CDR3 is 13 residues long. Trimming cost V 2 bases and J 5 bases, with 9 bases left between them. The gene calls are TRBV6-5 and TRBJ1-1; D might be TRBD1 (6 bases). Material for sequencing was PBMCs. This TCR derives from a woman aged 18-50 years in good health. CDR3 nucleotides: TGTGCCAGCAGTTACCCGAGGGGGACTGAAGCTTTCTTT. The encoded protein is CASSYPRGTEAFF.